This T cell receptor beta chain was observed in a study of shared clonotypes between healthy human individuals. V lost 4 bases, J lost 5 bases, and 9 bases lay in between. Germline V gives CDR1 LNHDA, CDR2 SQIVND (reference sequence). There are 13 residues in the CDR3. Negatively enriched CD4+ T cells were divided by CD45RA into naive and memory. Clones were read by immunoSEQ multiplex PCR, and TCRdb kept only the in-frame ones, dropping some. In the table there are under 600,000 clones, roughly 97% of which are singletons. The TCR was taken from a woman aged 30 to 39 in good health. The source material was naive CD4+ T cells sorted from blood. Regarding subset: CD45RA+ positively selected. This sequence joins TRBV19 and TRBJ1-5, with D possibly matching TRBD1 (5 bases). In DNA form, the CDR3 reads TGTGCCAGTAGTACCAGGGATCATCAGCCCCAGCATTTT. This codes for CASSTRDHQPQHF. Filled out from reference TRBV19 and TRBJ1-5, the complete variable domain reads DGGITQSPKYLFRKEGQNVTLSCEQNLNHDAMYWYRQDPGQGLRLIYYSQIVNDFQKGDIAEGYSVSREKKESFPLTVTSAQKNPTAFYLCASSTRDHQPQHFGDGTRLSIL.